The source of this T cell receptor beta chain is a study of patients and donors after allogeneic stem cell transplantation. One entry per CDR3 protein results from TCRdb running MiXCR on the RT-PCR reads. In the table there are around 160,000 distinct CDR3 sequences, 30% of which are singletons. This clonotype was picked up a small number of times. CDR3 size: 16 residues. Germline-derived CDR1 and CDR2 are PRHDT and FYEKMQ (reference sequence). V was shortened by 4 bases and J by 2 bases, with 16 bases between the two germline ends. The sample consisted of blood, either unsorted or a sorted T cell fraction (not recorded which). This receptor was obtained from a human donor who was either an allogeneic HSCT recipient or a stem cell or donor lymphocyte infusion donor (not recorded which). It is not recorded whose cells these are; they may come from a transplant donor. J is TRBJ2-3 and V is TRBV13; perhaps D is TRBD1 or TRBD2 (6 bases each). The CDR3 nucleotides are TGTGCCAGCAGCTCAAGACTAGGACAGTCCACAGATACGCAGTATTTT. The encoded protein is CASSSRLGQSTDTQYF.